This T cell receptor beta chain was identified during a study of T cells in women clearing cervical HPV infection. Study-level points and caveats: Each sample's T-cell count was unknown, possibly confounding richness.

Trimming removed 7 bases at V and 2 bases at J, with 17 bases between. The germline CDR1 and CDR2 sequences are SNHLY and FYNNEI. The CDR3 runs 15 residues. Sequencing used immunoSEQ multiplex PCR; TCRdb keeps in-frame clones, though not all of them. The sample table sets out tens of thousands of clones. Frequency places this clone as medium-sized (0.01 to 0.1%). Its antigen is as yet unknown. The DNA ends 3 residues before the CDR3 does, and the rest of the CDR3 is filled in from the germline J gene. This receptor was taken from a woman between 18 and 69 years old with a cervical HPV16 infection that either progressed to CIN3+ or cleared (not recorded which). Sequenced sample: blood buffy coat. This rearrangement joins TRBV2 to TRBJ2-5; tentatively, D is TRBD1 (6 bases). The CDR3: CASMVRPGQQETQYF. The part of the CDR3 DNA that was read is TGTGCCAGCATGGTTAGGCCCGGACAGCAAGAGACC.